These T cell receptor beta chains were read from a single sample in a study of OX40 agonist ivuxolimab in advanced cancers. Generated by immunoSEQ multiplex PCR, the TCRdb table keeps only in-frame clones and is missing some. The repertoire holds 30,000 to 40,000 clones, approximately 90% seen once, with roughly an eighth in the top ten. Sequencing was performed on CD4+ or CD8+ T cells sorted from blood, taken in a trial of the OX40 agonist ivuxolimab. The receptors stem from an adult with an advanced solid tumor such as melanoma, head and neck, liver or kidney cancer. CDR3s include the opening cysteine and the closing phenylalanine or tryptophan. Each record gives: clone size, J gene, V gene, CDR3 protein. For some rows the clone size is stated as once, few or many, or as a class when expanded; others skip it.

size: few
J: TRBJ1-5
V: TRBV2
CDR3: CASSGGTGIHQPQHF

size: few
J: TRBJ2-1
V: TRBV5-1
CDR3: CASSLEVPSDEQFF

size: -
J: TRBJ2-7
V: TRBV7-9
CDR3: CASSLPSTPYEQYF

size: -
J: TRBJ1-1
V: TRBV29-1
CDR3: CSVVGGPTEAFF

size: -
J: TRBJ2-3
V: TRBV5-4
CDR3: CASSFRSSKADTQYF

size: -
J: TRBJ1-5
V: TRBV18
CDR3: CASSQTVNQPQHF

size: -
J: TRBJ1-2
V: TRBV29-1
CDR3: CSVDNREGIYGYTF

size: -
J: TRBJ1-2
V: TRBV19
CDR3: CASSVVGDLFYGYTF

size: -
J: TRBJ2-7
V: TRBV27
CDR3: CASSLGSSLYEQYF

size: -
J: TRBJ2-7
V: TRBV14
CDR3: CASSGTDAYEQYF

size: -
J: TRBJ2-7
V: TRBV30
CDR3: CAWRGGDRAYEQYF

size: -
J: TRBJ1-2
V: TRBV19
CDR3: CASSPTGTNYGYTF

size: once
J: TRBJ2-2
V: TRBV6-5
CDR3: CASSWTSGRGELFF

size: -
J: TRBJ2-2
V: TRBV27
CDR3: CASSSLAGGFNGELFF

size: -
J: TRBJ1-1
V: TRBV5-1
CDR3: CASSFGPSTEAFF

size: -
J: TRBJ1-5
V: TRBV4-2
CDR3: CASSQDHRGKGNQPQHF

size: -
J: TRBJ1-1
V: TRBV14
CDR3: CASQVGTEAFF

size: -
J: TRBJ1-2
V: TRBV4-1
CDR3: CASSQDGSVNYGYTF

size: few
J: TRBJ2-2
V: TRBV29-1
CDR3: CSALGTSGTGELFF

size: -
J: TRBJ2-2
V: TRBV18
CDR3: CASSPRDPKGITGELFF

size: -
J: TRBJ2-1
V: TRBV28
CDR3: CASSSGGEINNEQFF

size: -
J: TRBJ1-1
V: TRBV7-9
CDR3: CASSDPETEAFF

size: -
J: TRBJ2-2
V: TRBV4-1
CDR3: CASSQQLAGAYRGELFF

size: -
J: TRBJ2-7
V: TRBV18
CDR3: CASSPDRDRGSYEQYF

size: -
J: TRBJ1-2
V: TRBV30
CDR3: CAWSGWDRAGDYGYTF

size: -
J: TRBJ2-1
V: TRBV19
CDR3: CASSMGTNIEQFF

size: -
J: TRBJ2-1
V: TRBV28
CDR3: CASSPRGGGPHNEQFF

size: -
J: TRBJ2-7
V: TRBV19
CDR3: CASSMEGRGLHEQYF

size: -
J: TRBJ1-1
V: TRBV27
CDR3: CASSLGLNTEAFF

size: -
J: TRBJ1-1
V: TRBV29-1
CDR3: CSVGQLTEAFF

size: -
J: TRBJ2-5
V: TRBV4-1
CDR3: CASSHGAGRETQYF

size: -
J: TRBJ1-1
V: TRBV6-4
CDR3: CASSDIGGATEAFF

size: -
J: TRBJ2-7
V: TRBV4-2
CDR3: CASSLSPSIADEQYF

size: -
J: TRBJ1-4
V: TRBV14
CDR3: CASSQFRGATNEKLFF